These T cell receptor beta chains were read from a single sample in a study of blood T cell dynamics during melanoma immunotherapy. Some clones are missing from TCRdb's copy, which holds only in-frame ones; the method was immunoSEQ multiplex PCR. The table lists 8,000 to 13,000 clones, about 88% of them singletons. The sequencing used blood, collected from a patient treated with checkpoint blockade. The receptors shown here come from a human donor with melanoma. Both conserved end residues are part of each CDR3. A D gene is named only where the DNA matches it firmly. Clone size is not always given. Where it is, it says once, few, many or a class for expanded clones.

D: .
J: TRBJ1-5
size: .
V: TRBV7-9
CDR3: CASSSTTTASVSNQPQHF
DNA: TGTGCCAGCAGCTCCACCACGACAGCCTCAGTTAGCAATCAGCCCCAGCATTTT

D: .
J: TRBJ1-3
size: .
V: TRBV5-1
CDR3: CASSSGPRVGNTIYF
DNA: TGCGCCAGCAGCTCCGGGCCCCGGGTAGGAAACACCATATATTTT

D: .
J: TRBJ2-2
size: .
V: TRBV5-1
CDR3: CASSVNGELFF
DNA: TGCGCCAGCAGCGTGAACGGGGAGCTGTTTTTT

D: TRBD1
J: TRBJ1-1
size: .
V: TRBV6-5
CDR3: CASRTTGVNTEAFF
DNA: TGTGCCAGCAGAACGACAGGGGTGAACACTGAAGCTTTCTTT

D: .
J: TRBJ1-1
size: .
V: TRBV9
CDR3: CASSRDKYTEAFF
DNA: TGTGCCAGCAGTCGTGACAAGTACACTGAAGCTTTCTTT

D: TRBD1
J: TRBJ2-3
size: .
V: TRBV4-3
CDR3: CASSQERTGWVSTDTQYF
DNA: TGCGCCAGCAGCCAAGAAAGGACAGGGTGGGTCAGCACAGATACGCAGTATTTT

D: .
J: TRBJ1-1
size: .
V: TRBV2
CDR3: CATLRTGLFAEAFF
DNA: TGTGCCACCCTTCGTACGGGATTGTTCGCTGAAGCTTTCTTT

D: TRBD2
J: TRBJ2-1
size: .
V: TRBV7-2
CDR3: CASSMFPGLAGTSNEQFF
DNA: TGTGCCAGCAGCATGTTTCCGGGACTAGCGGGGACATCCAATGAGCAGTTCTTC

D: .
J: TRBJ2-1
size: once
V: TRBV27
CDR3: CASSGEETGLGNEQFF
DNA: TGTGCCAGCAGTGGGGAGGAGACAGGGTTGGGCAATGAGCAGTTCTTC

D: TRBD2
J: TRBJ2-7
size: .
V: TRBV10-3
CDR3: CAISDIRPGGYEQYF
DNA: TGTGCCATCAGTGATATCCGCCCGGGAGGCTACGAGCAGTACTTC

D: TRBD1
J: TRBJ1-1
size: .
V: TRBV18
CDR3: CASSPPGQGRISTEAFF
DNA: TGTGCCAGCTCACCTCCGGGACAGGGGCGGATCAGCACTGAAGCTTTCTTT

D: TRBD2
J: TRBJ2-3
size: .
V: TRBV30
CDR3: CAWERDTDTQYF
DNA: TGTGCCTGGGAGCGGGACACAGATACGCAGTATTTT

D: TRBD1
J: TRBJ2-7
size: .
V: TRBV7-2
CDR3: CASSSQGQGAEQYF
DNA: TGTGCCAGCAGCTCGCAGGGACAGGGAGCCGAGCAGTACTTC

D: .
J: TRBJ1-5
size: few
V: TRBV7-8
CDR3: CASSLRSNQPQHF
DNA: TGTGCCAGCAGCTTGAGGAGCAATCAGCCCCAGCATTTT